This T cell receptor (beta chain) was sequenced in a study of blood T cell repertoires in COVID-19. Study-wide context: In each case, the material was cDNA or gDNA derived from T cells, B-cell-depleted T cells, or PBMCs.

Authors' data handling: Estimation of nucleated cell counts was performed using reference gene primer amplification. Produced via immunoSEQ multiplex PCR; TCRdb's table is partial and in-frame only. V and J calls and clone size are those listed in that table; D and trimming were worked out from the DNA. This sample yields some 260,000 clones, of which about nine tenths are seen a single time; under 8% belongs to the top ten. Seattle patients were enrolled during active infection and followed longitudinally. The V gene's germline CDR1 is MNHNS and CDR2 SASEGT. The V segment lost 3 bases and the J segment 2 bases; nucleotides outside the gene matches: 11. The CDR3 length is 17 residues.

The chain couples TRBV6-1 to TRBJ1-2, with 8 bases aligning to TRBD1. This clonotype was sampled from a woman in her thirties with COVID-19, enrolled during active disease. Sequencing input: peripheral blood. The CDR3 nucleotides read TGTGCCAGCAGTGATATCTTATATCAGGGGGCGAACTATGGCTACACCTTC. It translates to CASSDILYQGANYGYTF.